This TCR beta chain is drawn from a study of follicular helper T cells after annual influenza vaccination. TCRB sequencing was done at Survey resolution level. Here immunoSEQ multiplex PCR was the method, and the copy in TCRdb shows in-frame clones only, minus some. This table holds 7,000 or so clones, around 82% found once. The study's findings and limits: Yearly vaccinations repeatedly recalled conserved clonotypes in ICOS+CD38+ cTfh.

Stated time point: 2015-2016 season, 7 days after influenza vaccination. Subjects lived in the community and lacked influenza vaccine within the prior 6 months. Blood volume per time point ranged from about 35 to 100 mL. Trimming removed 6 bases from V and 1 base from J, with 6 bases in between. The germline V gene encodes CDR1 MNHEY and CDR2 SVGAGI. The CDR3 loop spans 13 amino acids. Concerning this clone itself: Its antigen is not identified.

The TCR was taken from an adult who received the influenza vaccine. Sequencing was performed on CXCR5- memory CD4+ T cells sorted from blood, taken 7 days after influenza vaccination. J is TRBJ2-2 and V is TRBV6-5; D ambiguous. The CDR3 nucleotides are TGTGCCAGCAGGTCGGGGAACACCGGGGAGCTGTTTTTT. Its translation is CASRSGNTGELFF.